Listed below are T cell receptor beta chains from one sample, sequenced in a study of OX40 agonist ivuxolimab in advanced cancers. Clones were sequenced by immunoSEQ multiplex PCR, and TCRdb holds only the in-frame ones, with some missing. The sample consists of about 77,000 clones, around nine tenths of them appearing once. The sequencing here drew on CD4+ or CD8+ T cells sorted from blood, taken in a trial of the OX40 agonist ivuxolimab. The receptors were gathered from an adult with an advanced solid tumor such as melanoma, head and neck, liver or kidney cancer. CDR3s include the opening cysteine and the closing phenylalanine or tryptophan. D genes are given only for firm matches. Size is omitted from some rows. Given values are once, few, many or a class for expanded clones.

J: TRBJ2-3
V: TRBV27
size: NA
length: 13
D: NA
DNA: TGTGCCAGCAGGACTAGTAGCACAGATACGCAGTATTTT
CDR3: CASRTSSTDTQYF

J: TRBJ1-2
V: TRBV19
size: NA
length: 17
D: TRBD1
DNA: TGTGCCAGTAGTTCACCACTCGGGACAGGGGGGGGATATGGCTACACCTTC
CDR3: CASSSPLGTGGGYGYTF

J: TRBJ1-3
V: TRBV6-5
size: NA
length: 12
D: NA
DNA: TGTGCCAGCAGTTACATGTGGAACACCATATATTTT
CDR3: CASSYMWNTIYF

J: TRBJ2-2
V: TRBV11-3
size: once
length: 15
D: NA
DNA: TGTGCCAGCAGCCATTCTAGTATTTCCCCCGGGGAGCTGTTTTTT
CDR3: CASSHSSISPGELFF

J: TRBJ1-1
V: TRBV7-2
size: NA
length: 13
D: TRBD1
DNA: TGTGCCAGCAGCTCGAGACAGGGGACTGAAGCTTTCTTT
CDR3: CASSSRQGTEAFF

J: TRBJ2-5
V: TRBV7-1
size: NA
length: 15
D: TRBD2
DNA: TGTGCCAGCAGCCGCGGGGGTGAGCGTGGAGAGACCCAATACTTC
CDR3: CASSRGGERGETQYF

J: TRBJ2-2
V: TRBV2
size: NA
length: 12
D: NA
DNA: TGTGCCAGCAGACCGTACACCGGGGAGCTGTTTTTT
CDR3: CASRPYTGELFF

J: TRBJ1-2
V: TRBV7-2
size: NA
length: 19
D: TRBD1
DNA: TGTGCCAGCAGCTTAGGCCAGGGGGGGACCTCGTTACAGAACTATGGCTACACCTTC
CDR3: CASSLGQGGTSLQNYGYTF

J: TRBJ1-5
V: TRBV28
size: NA
length: 17
D: TRBD1
DNA: TGTGCCAGCAGTTCTTCTCCGGGACAGGGGGCGAGTCAGCCCCAGCATTTT
CDR3: CASSSSPGQGASQPQHF

J: TRBJ1-1
V: TRBV30
size: few
length: 11
D: NA
DNA: TGTGCCTGGGCGAGGGACACTGAAGCTTTCTTT
CDR3: CAWARDTEAFF

J: TRBJ2-7
V: TRBV5-4
size: NA
length: 15
D: TRBD2
DNA: TGTGCCAGCAGCTCTGGACTAGCCCGATCCTACGAGCAGTACTTC
CDR3: CASSSGLARSYEQYF

J: TRBJ2-7
V: TRBV5-1
size: NA
length: 13
D: NA
DNA: TGCGCCAGCAGCCCTTTCCCACGGGGAGAGCAGTACTTC
CDR3: CASSPFPRGEQYF

J: TRBJ1-5
V: TRBV7-8
size: few
length: 15
D: NA
DNA: TGTGCCAGCAGTCGAACTCGGTTTGCGGATCAGCCCCAGCATTTT
CDR3: CASSRTRFADQPQHF

J: TRBJ1-5
V: TRBV30
size: NA
length: 15
D: NA
DNA: TGTGCCTGGAGCCGGGTTTTCAGGGGCAATCAGCCCCAGCATTTT
CDR3: CAWSRVFRGNQPQHF

J: TRBJ2-7
V: TRBV19
size: NA
length: 14
D: NA
DNA: TGTGCCAGTAGTACCCAGACTAGGGCGGACGAGCAGTACTTC
CDR3: CASSTQTRADEQYF

J: TRBJ2-7
V: TRBV19
size: NA
length: 12
D: TRBD2
DNA: TGTGCCAGTAGTCGGGGGGGTTACGAGCAGTACTTC
CDR3: CASSRGGYEQYF

J: TRBJ1-2
V: TRBV19
size: NA
length: 14
D: NA
DNA: TGTGCCAGTAGTATAGTCCTGGGGCCCGGAGGCTACACCTTC
CDR3: CASSIVLGPGGYTF

J: TRBJ1-2
V: TRBV15
size: NA
length: 12
D: NA
DNA: TGTGCCACCAGCAGAGAAAGGGATGGCTACACCTTC
CDR3: CATSRERDGYTF

J: TRBJ2-1
V: TRBV25-1
size: NA
length: 14
D: NA
DNA: TGTGCCAGCAGTGATGCCGGGCAAAAGGGTGAGCAGTTCTTC
CDR3: CASSDAGQKGEQFF

J: TRBJ2-1
V: TRBV10-3
size: once
length: 11
D: NA
DNA: TGTGCCATCAGTGAAGGCGGAGGCGGTTTCTTC
CDR3: CAISEGGGGFF

J: TRBJ2-3
V: TRBV18
size: NA
length: 12
D: NA
DNA: TGTGCCAGCTCAGATAGCACAGATACGCAGTATTTT
CDR3: CASSDSTDTQYF

J: TRBJ2-2
V: TRBV30
size: NA
length: 15
D: NA
DNA: TGTGCCTGGAGTGTTGGGGGCTTTAACACCGGGGAGCTGTTTTTT
CDR3: CAWSVGGFNTGELFF

J: TRBJ2-3
V: TRBV7-2
size: NA
length: 16
D: TRBD2
DNA: TGTGCCAGCAGCCGGACTAGCGGGAGGGAGGCAGATACGCAGTATTTT
CDR3: CASSRTSGREADTQYF

J: TRBJ2-7
V: TRBV7-8
size: NA
length: 16
D: NA
DNA: TGTGCCAGCAGCTTAGCGCGACGTCTAGGGTCCTACGAGCAGTACTTC
CDR3: CASSLARRLGSYEQYF

J: TRBJ1-1
V: TRBV28
size: NA
length: 14
D: NA
DNA: TGTGCCAGCAGTTTGTTACTGGCGTACGGGGAAGCTTTCTTT
CDR3: CASSLLLAYGEAFF

J: TRBJ1-2
V: TRBV29-1
size: NA
length: 12
D: TRBD1
DNA: TGCAGCGTTTTGACAGGGGCGAATGGCTACACCTTC
CDR3: CSVLTGANGYTF

J: TRBJ1-6
V: TRBV12-5
size: NA
length: 13
D: NA
DNA: TGTGCTAGTGGTTTGAACAGTAATTCACCCCTCCACTTT
CDR3: CASGLNSNSPLHF

J: TRBJ1-5
V: TRBV5-1
size: once
length: 15
D: NA
DNA: TGCGCCAGCAGCTTGGATGGGGTACGCGATCAGCCCCAGCATTTT
CDR3: CASSLDGVRDQPQHF

J: TRBJ1-6
V: TRBV14
size: NA
length: 14
D: NA
DNA: TGTGCCAGCAGCCCGGGAAGGGGTAATTCACCCCTCCACTTT
CDR3: CASSPGRGNSPLHF

J: TRBJ1-3
V: TRBV18
size: NA
length: 18
D: NA
DNA: TGTGCCAGCTCACCCCGACCCCCGGGAGTAGACGCTGGAAACACCATATATTTT
CDR3: CASSPRPPGVDAGNTIYF

J: TRBJ1-2
V: TRBV19
size: once
length: 14
D: NA
DNA: TGTGCCAGTAGTATTACCGGGGACCGCTATGGCTACACCTTC
CDR3: CASSITGDRYGYTF

J: TRBJ2-1
V: TRBV12-5
size: NA
length: 15
D: TRBD1
DNA: TGTGCTAGTGCCCCCGGGACAGGGATCTACAATGAGCAGTTCTTC
CDR3: CASAPGTGIYNEQFF

J: TRBJ1-1
V: TRBV5-1
size: NA
length: 13
D: NA
DNA: TGCGCCAGCAGCTTGGATCAGGGACCTGAAGCTTTCTTT
CDR3: CASSLDQGPEAFF

J: TRBJ1-2
V: TRBV4-1
size: once
length: 14
D: NA
DNA: TGCGCCAGCAGCCAAGCTCCCAGGGATTATGGCTACACCTTC
CDR3: CASSQAPRDYGYTF

J: TRBJ2-1
V: TRBV11-2
size: NA
length: 14
D: NA
DNA: TGTGCCAGCAGCTCCCTCGGGGAGCGCAATGAGCAGTTCTTC
CDR3: CASSSLGERNEQFF

J: TRBJ2-3
V: TRBV9
size: NA
length: 21
D: TRBD2
DNA: TGTGCCAGCAGCCTCAGCGTAGGCCTTATAACTAGCGGGAGTCGGACAGATACGCAGTATTTT
CDR3: CASSLSVGLITSGSRTDTQYF

J: TRBJ2-3
V: TRBV6-1
size: NA
length: 14
D: NA
DNA: TGTGCCAGCACTTCGCGGGCTGGTCCAGATACGCAGTATTTT
CDR3: CASTSRAGPDTQYF

J: TRBJ2-3
V: TRBV30
size: NA
length: 14
D: NA
DNA: TGTGCCTGGAGTGTCGGTGGGGGGTTAGATACGCAGTATTTT
CDR3: CAWSVGGGLDTQYF

J: TRBJ2-1
V: TRBV5-1
size: NA
length: 13
D: NA
DNA: TGCGCCAGCTCGCTAGGGGTTCAGCGCGAGCAGTTCTTC
CDR3: CASSLGVQREQFF

J: TRBJ1-1
V: TRBV10-2
size: NA
length: 13
D: NA
DNA: TGCGCCAGCAGTGATGGGGGGAACACTGAAGCTTTCTTT
CDR3: CASSDGGNTEAFF

J: TRBJ2-7
V: TRBV18
size: NA
length: 14
D: NA
DNA: TGTGCCAGCTCACCAAGGACGGACTCCTACGAGCAGTACTTC
CDR3: CASSPRTDSYEQYF

J: TRBJ1-2
V: TRBV30
size: NA
length: 12
D: NA
DNA: TGTGCCTGGGCGAAAAGGGGCTATGGCTACACCTTC
CDR3: CAWAKRGYGYTF

J: TRBJ1-2
V: TRBV4-3
size: NA
length: 15
D: NA
DNA: TGCGCCAGCAGCCAAGATGACAGCGCTTACTATGGCTACACCTTC
CDR3: CASSQDDSAYYGYTF

J: TRBJ1-2
V: TRBV18
size: NA
length: 14
D: TRBD1
DNA: TGTGCCAGCTCACCATCCGGGACAGGGGCTGGCTACACCTTC
CDR3: CASSPSGTGAGYTF

J: TRBJ2-3
V: TRBV9
size: NA
length: 19
D: TRBD2
DNA: TGTGCCAGCAGCGTAGCATCCATAGTAGCGGGGGGGATTAAGGATACGCAGTATTTT
CDR3: CASSVASIVAGGIKDTQYF